This passage covers 29 T cell receptor beta chains from one sample sequenced in a study of OX40 agonist ivuxolimab in advanced cancers. Data came from immunoSEQ multiplex PCR; TCRdb stores just in-frame clones and leaves some out. Here the sample spans under 65,000 clones, 85% to 90% being singletons. This material consisted of CD4+ or CD8+ T cells sorted from blood, taken in a trial of the OX40 agonist ivuxolimab. The source of these receptors is an adult with an advanced solid tumor such as melanoma, head and neck, liver or kidney cancer.

This chain uses TRBV27 with TRBJ2-5; tentatively, D is TRBD1 (5 bases). The CDR3 is made up of 13 amino acids. From germline, CDR1 is MNHEY and CDR2 SMNVEV (reference sequence). V dropped 6 bases and J dropped 5 bases, with 13 bases sitting between them. CDR3 nucleotides: TGTGCCAGCAGGCTGGCAGGGCGGGAGACCCAGTACTTC. As protein: CASRLAGRETQYF.

The chain carries TRBV19 and TRBJ2-3; 12 nucleotides agree with TRBD2. Trimming removed 5 bases from V and 3 bases from J; junction bases left unmatched: 6. CDR3 length equals 16 residues. Germline V gene lookup returns CDR1 LNHDA and CDR2 SQIVND (reference sequence). The CDR3 sequence: CASSLAGGPRTDTQYF. The CDR3 DNA follows: TGTGCCAGTAGTCTAGCGGGAGGGCCGCGAACAGATACGCAGTATTTT. The full variable domain, rest sourced from reference TRBV19 and TRBJ2-3, is DGGITQSPKYLFRKEGQNVTLSCEQNLNHDAMYWYRQDPGQGLRLIYYSQIVNDFQKGDIAEGYSVSREKKESFPLTVTSAQKNPTAFYLCASSLAGGPRTDTQYFGPGTRLTVL.

The rearrangement joins TRBV5-1 to TRBJ1-2; D unclear. Germline-derived CDR1 and CDR2 are SGHRS and YFSETQ. The germline V and J ends were trimmed by 2 bases and 4 bases, with 9 bases remaining between them. The CDR3 consists of 13 residues. The CDR3 DNA is TGCGCCAGCAGCTTCGACTCCTTCTATGGCTACACCTTC. The encoded protein is CASSFDSFYGYTF. Looking up the rest from reference TRBV5-1 and TRBJ1-2 gives the full variable domain: KAGVTQTPRYLIKTRGQQVTLSCSPISGHRSVSWYQQTPGQGLQFLFEYFSETQRNKGNFPGRFSGRQFSNSRSEMNVSTLELGDSALYLCASSFDSFYGYTFGSGTRLTVV.

The chain uses TRBV13 and TRBJ2-3; tentatively, D is TRBD2 (6 bases). Germline loops: CDR1 PRHDT, CDR2 FYEKMQ (reference sequence). Trimming removed 5 bases at V and 4 bases at J, with 16 bases between. The CDR3 totals 15 residues. The CDR3 region is CASSPVRGSADTQYF. The DNA for the CDR3 is TGTGCCAGCAGCCCTGTCCGGGGGTCGGCAGATACGCAGTATTTT.

The genes are TRBV6-5 and TRBJ2-5, with TRBD2 identical over 10 bases. The CDR3 has 15 amino acids. V was clipped by 5 bases and J by 7 bases; unmatched bases: 10. CDR1 and CDR2 (germline): MNHEY, SVGAGI. CDR3 in amino acids: CASSKKRGGAGTQYF. Here the CDR3 DNA reads TGTGCCAGCAGTAAGAAGCGGGGGGGTGCAGGGACCCAGTACTTC.

The rearrangement uses TRBV11-2 and TRBJ2-2; D not certain. Germline CDR1 and CDR2: SGHAT and FQNNGV. The CDR3 extends over 14 amino acids. With 0 bases removed from V and 6 bases from J, the gap between germline ends came to 8 bases. CDR3 loop: CASSLDGRAGELFF. DNA of the CDR3: TGTGCCAGCAGCTTAGATGGTAGGGCCGGGGAGCTGTTTTTT.

The CDR3 loop is CASSMGLAGEQETQYF. Here the CDR3 DNA reads TGCGCCAGCAGCATGGGACTAGCGGGCGAACAAGAGACCCAGTACTTC. The gene calls are TRBV5-1 and TRBJ2-5, with 12 bases that match TRBD2. The CDR3 covers 16 residues. Germline lookup yields CDR1 SGHRS and CDR2 YFSETQ. Trimming took 4 bases from V and 2 from J; bases not matched to a gene: 6.

The sample holds one count of this clone. The chain has TRBV18 and TRBJ1-1; D gene uncertain. The V end was cut by 3 bases, the J end by 6 bases, with 14 bases between. The CDR3 has 14 amino acids. Germline V CDR1 and CDR2: KGHSH, LQKENI. CDR3 bases: TGTGCCAGCTCACCCCAGGCTGTCTCGCCTGAAGCTTTCTTT. Translation: CASSPQAVSPEAFF.

The rearrangement joins TRBV11-3 to TRBJ1-6; the match to TRBD1 covers 9 bases. CDR1 and CDR2 from the germline V gene are SGHNT and YENEEA. With 6 bases clipped from V and 7 bases from J, the junction kept 19 bases outside the gene matches. This CDR3 is built from 19 residues. The CDR3 is CASSSYGTGKVLLNSPLHF. DNA of the CDR3: TGTGCCAGCAGTTCCTACGGGACAGGGAAGGTCTTGCTAAATTCACCCCTCCACTTT.

This clone has only one observation. The chain is built from TRBV11-2 and TRBJ1-1, with a tentative D call TRBD1 (6 bases). Germline V lookup: CDR1 SGHAT, CDR2 FQNNGV. The V and J ends lost 4 bases and 1 base respectively, with 16 bases between them. The CDR3 runs to 16 residues. CDR3 nucleotide sequence: TGTGCCAGCAGCTCCCTGACAGGCAGCCCGAACACTGAAGCTTTCTTT. Its protein product is CASSSLTGSPNTEAFF.

The chain has TRBV28 and TRBJ2-3, with D maybe TRBD2 (5 bases). This CDR3 is built from 13 residues. With 3 bases removed from V and 2 bases from J, the gap between germline ends came to 6 bases. From germline, CDR1 is MDHEN and CDR2 SYDVKM. CDR3 nucleotides: TGTGCCAGCAGTTTCGGGGTCACAGATACGCAGTATTTT. Translating gives CASSFGVTDTQYF.

This chain joins TRBV28 and TRBJ1-1; D is ambiguous. Germline loops: CDR1 MDHEN, CDR2 SYDVKM. Deletions cut 6 bases from V and 7 bases from J, with 9 bases between. This CDR3 comprises 11 residues. The CDR3 region is CASSRDLEAFF. CDR3 nucleotide sequence: TGTGCCAGCAGCAGAGATCTTGAAGCTTTCTTT.

The rearrangement links TRBV18 to TRBJ2-7, with D tentatively TRBD1 (6 bases). This CDR3 is 13 amino acids long. Trimming cost V 3 bases and J 2 bases, with 8 bases left between them. Germline-derived CDR1 and CDR2 are KGHSH and LQKENI. The DNA of the CDR3 is TGTGCCAGCTCACCGGGACAAACCTACGAGCAGTACTTC. It translates to CASSPGQTYEQYF.

The V and J genes are TRBV9 and TRBJ1-5; no firm D call. The V gene lost 0 bases and the J gene lost 5 bases, with 6 bases spanning the gap. The CDR3 is 13 residues long. The germline V gene has CDR1 SGDLS and CDR2 YYNGEE. For the CDR3, the DNA is TGTGCCAGCAGCGTAGGGTTGGATCAGCCCCAGCATTTT. The encoded protein is CASSVGLDQPQHF. The whole variable domain, filled in from reference TRBV9 and TRBJ1-5, reads DSGVTQTPKHLITATGQRVTLRCSPRSGDLSVYWYQQSLDQGLQFLIQYYNGEERAKGNILERFSAQQFPDLHSELNLSSLELGDSALYFCASSVGLDQPQHFGDGTRLSIL.

V is TRBV9 and J is TRBJ2-5; no clear D. V shed 0 bases and J shed 0 bases, with 9 bases lying between them. This CDR3 has 15 residues. The germline CDR1 and CDR2 sequences are SGDLS and YYNGEE. The CDR3 loop is CASSVGANDQETQYF. In DNA form, the CDR3 reads TGTGCCAGCAGCGTAGGCGCCAACGACCAAGAGACCCAGTACTTC.

This clone was detected only once. CDR3 loop: CASPTTAVQGSGYTF. CDR3 nucleotide sequence: TGTGCCAGCCCTACAACCGCAGTCCAGGGGTCTGGCTACACCTTC. The rearrangement uses TRBV2 and TRBJ1-2; D possibly corresponds to TRBD1 (6 bases). Trimming left V 8 bases short and J 7 bases short, with 23 bases between. The CDR3 has 15 residues. CDR1 and CDR2 from the germline V gene are SNHLY and FYNNEI.

This chain uses TRBV6-5 with TRBJ1-2, with 7 bases that match TRBD1. Germline trimming cut 0 bases from V and 2 bases from J; bases unmatched to any gene: 3. This CDR3 has 15 residues. Germline CDR1 is MNHEY and CDR2 is SVGAGI. The CDR3 here is CASSYSGTVNYGYTF. CDR3 DNA sequence: TGTGCCAGCAGTTACTCCGGGACAGTGAACTATGGCTACACCTTC.

The chain has TRBV6-5 and TRBJ1-1; D gene uncertain. This CDR3 region has 11 residues. V dropped 5 bases and J dropped 11 bases, with 12 bases sitting between them. Germline V gene lookup returns CDR1 MNHEY and CDR2 SVGAGI. The CDR3 DNA reads TGTGCCAGCAGTGGCGAGTTGGGGGCTTTCTTT. It codes for CASSGELGAFF.

This rearrangement joins TRBV18 to TRBJ1-1; possibly TRBD1 for D (5 bases). Trimming cost V 6 bases and J 3 bases, with 11 bases left between them. Germline CDR1 reads KGHSH; CDR2 reads LQKENI. This CDR3 has 13 amino acids. This chain's CDR3 is CASSQGKDTEAFF. In DNA, the CDR3 is TGTGCCAGCTCCCAGGGAAAAGACACTGAAGCTTTCTTT. The whole variable domain, remainder taken from reference TRBV18 and TRBJ1-1, is NAGVMQNPRHLVRRRGQEARLRCSPMKGHSHVYWYRQLPEEGLKFMVYLQKENIIDESGMPKERFSAEFPKEGPSILRIQQVVRGDSAAYFCASSQGKDTEAFFGQGTRLTVV.

This chain joins TRBV30 and TRBJ1-1; D is ambiguous. Germline CDR1 is GTSNPN and CDR2 is SVGIG (reference sequence). V lost 5 bases, J lost 0 bases, and 13 bases lay in between. The CDR3 runs 14 residues. The CDR3 region is CAWGRGGLNTEAFF. The CDR3 nucleotides are TGTGCCTGGGGCCGAGGAGGGCTGAACACTGAAGCTTTCTTT.

The chain has TRBV6-5 and TRBJ2-7; 7 bases match TRBD1. From germline, CDR1 is MNHEY and CDR2 SVGAGI. The CDR3 has 14 amino acids. V lost 6 bases, J lost 2 bases, and 7 bases stayed unmatched. This CDR3 is CASSSTGPAYEQYF. The CDR3, as DNA: TGTGCCAGCAGCTCGACAGGGCCCGCCTACGAGCAGTACTTC.

The rearrangement links TRBV29-1 to TRBJ1-5; D remains ambiguous. Germline CDR1 and CDR2: SQVTM and ANQGSEA. The length of the CDR3 is 14 residues. The V gene lost 3 bases and the J gene lost 0 bases, with 9 bases spanning the gap. CDR3: CSVEGGDSNQPQHF. For the CDR3, the DNA is TGCAGCGTTGAGGGTGGGGATAGCAATCAGCCCCAGCATTTT.

The gene calls are TRBV5-1 and TRBJ1-4; D uncertain. Germline CDR1 is SGHRS and CDR2 is YFSETQ. V lost 0 bases to trimming and J lost 5 bases, with 8 bases between them. The CDR3 is 14 residues long. The CDR3 loop reads CASSLGTRNEKLFF. CDR3 DNA: TGCGCCAGCAGCTTGGGTACTAGGAATGAAAAACTGTTTTTT.

As to this clone: One end of the junction varies from germline; a read error may be responsible. The gene calls are TRBV28 and TRBJ1-5; weak D call: TRBD1 (5 bases). The germline gives CDR1 MDHEN, CDR2 SYDVKM. The CDR3 spans 15 residues. This CDR3 is CASSLKGRSSQPQHF. DNA of the CDR3: TGTGCCAGCAGTTTAAAGGGGCGAAGCAGTCAGCCCCAGCATTTT. Using reference TRBV28 and TRBJ1-5 for the parts outside the CDR3, the full variable domain is DVKVTQSSRYLVKRTGEKVFLECVQDMDHENMFWYRQDPGLGLRLIYFSYDVKMKEKGDIPEGYSVSREKKERFSLILESASTNQTSMYLCASSLKGRSSQPQHFGDGTRLSIL.

The CDR3 sequence: CASSEDSANEQFF. The CDR3 bases are TGTGCCAGCTCAGAAGACAGCGCTAATGAGCAGTTCTTC. The J gene is TRBJ2-1, the V gene TRBV18, with D possibly TRBD1 on 5 matching bases. Germline CDR1 and CDR2: KGHSH and LQKENI. Trimming cost V 5 bases and J 7 bases, with 12 bases left between them. The CDR3 totals 13 residues.

The rearrangement uses TRBV7-2 and TRBJ1-2, with D possibly being TRBD1 (5 bases). CDR1 SGHTA and CDR2 FQGNSA come from the germline V gene. The V end was cut by 5 bases, the J end by 4 bases, with 14 bases between. This CDR3 has 14 amino acids. The CDR3 nucleotides read TGTGCCAGCAGCCCATCCTTGCAGGGCTATGGCTACACCTTC. It translates to CASSPSLQGYGYTF.

J is TRBJ2-7 and V is TRBV10-3, with 10 nucleotides matching TRBD1. Trimming cost V 2 bases and J 5 bases; bases outside gene matches: 3. CDR3 size: 14 residues. The germline CDR1 and CDR2 sequences are ENHRY and SYGVKD. The CDR3 region has the DNA TGTGCCATCAGTGAGGAGGGACAGGGGAACGAGCAGTACTTC. It specifies CAISEEGQGNEQYF.

The chain carries TRBV30 and TRBJ1-1, with D perhaps TRBD1 (5 bases). The CDR3 totals 13 residues. V was pared by 0 bases and J by 3 bases, with 8 bases between. Germline assignment: CDR1 GTSNPN and CDR2 SVGIG (reference sequence). The CDR3 region is CAWSVQTDTEAFF. The CDR3 nucleotides are TGTGCCTGGAGTGTACAGACAGACACTGAAGCTTTCTTT. Full variable domain (outside the CDR3, taken from reference TRBV30 and TRBJ1-1): SQTIHQWPATLVQPVGSPLSLECTVEGTSNPNLYWYRQAAGRGLQLLFYSVGIGQISSEVPQNLSASRPQDRQFILSSKKLLLSDSGFYLCAWSVQTDTEAFFGQGTRLTVV.

The chain couples TRBV23-1 to TRBJ2-6; D assignment may be TRBD1 or TRBD2 (5 bases each). TRBV23-1 is noted as an ORF with a role that remains uncertain. The CDR3 loop spans 18 amino acids. V gave up 1 base and J gave up 4 bases, with 17 bases separating them. In DNA, the CDR3 is TGCGCCAGCAGTCAATGGTGGGTGGGGACGGCCGGGGCCAACGTCCTGACTTTC. Translating gives CASSQWWVGTAGANVLTF.